The present T cell receptor (beta chain) was sequenced within a study of blood T cell repertoires in COVID-19 (dated by TCRdb to about 2020). As for the study more broadly: Samples from collaborators originated in the United States, Italy and Spain and spanned both the acute and convalescent phases of COVID-19. The material from the prospective study consisted of cDNA or gDNA derived from T cells, B-cell-depleted T cells, or PBMCs. The samples were drawn from two sources: the first 160 participants of the ongoing ImmuneRACE study, and 1,000 to 1,500 subjects contributed by 6 global collaborators. A de-identified subject ID, COVID-19 status, age in years and sex were almost always included in the sample metadata. HLA class I and class II types, where available, came from metadata supplied by the sample provider rather than from assay-based typing. The repertoires were made available in a free public database intended to serve as a resource for research on the immune response to SARS-CoV-2. Deeply sampled blood TCRbeta repertoires from subjects exposed to, actively infected with, or recovered from COVID-19 were included in the dataset.

As to this clone: The target of this receptor is not known. Base qualities are not provided; no much larger clone lies one nucleotide away.

Whole blood was collected in K2EDTA tubes by collaborating institutions according to the institutions' own protocols. Collaborator samples were shipped for TCRbeta analysis as frozen whole blood, isolated PBMCs, or DNA extracted from either sample type. Overall results and qualifications from the work: Clinical and demographic metadata were provided uncurated, with the amount varying by source and participant.

Counted from cysteine to phenylalanine, this CDR3 has 14 amino acids. Kept here is only the CDR3 DNA, which spans 42 bases and is read in frame from base 1. According to the germline V gene, CDR1 reads SGDLS and CDR2 reads YYNGEE. At the junction V is shortened by 3 bases and J by 2 bases, with 8 bases in between. The immunoSEQ Assay, a bias-controlled multiplex PCR, was used to amplify TCRbeta CDR3 regions from genomic DNA. The study's own analysis went as follows. The number of nucleated cells in each sample was estimated from the amplification of reference gene primers within the assay. To quantify the absolute abundance of each unique TCRbeta CDR3 rearrangement, sequence reads were collapsed and filtered. For each sample, productive Simpson clonality was calculated by taking the square root of Simpson's diversity index across productive rearrangements. Not all clones reach the TCRdb copy of this immuneACCESS table, which keeps in-frame sequences only. Checked studies attribute under half of the gap to unresolved V genes and leave the rest unexplained. V and J calls and clone size are as listed in that table; D and trimming were resolved from the DNA. The sample table shows fewer than 25,000 clones, and around 90% are seen once. The biggest ten clones account for 3.1% of the sample.

The chain is made from TRBV9 and TRBJ1-4, with TRBD1 as a weak D call on 5 bases. The TCR originated in a woman aged 70 to 79 with active COVID-19. The specimen was peripheral blood. The nucleotides are TGTGCCAGCAGCGATCCAGGGACTAATGAAAAACTGTTTTTT. Translated, it reads CASSDPGTNEKLFF.